This TCR beta chain emerged from a study of cytomegalovirus exposure and HLA in healthy donors. As concerns this clone: What it binds is not known.

Germline CDR1 is SGHTA and CDR2 is FQGNSA. This CDR3 is built from 15 residues. V lost 4 bases and J lost 4, with 16 bases in between. Researchers ran the PCR with 60 Vbeta and 13 Jbeta primers. Some clones are missing from TCRdb's copy, which holds only in-frame ones; the method was immunoSEQ multiplex PCR. The sample includes 150,000 or so clones, roughly 78% of them seen just once. Study findings and constraints: Confirmation in vitro established that a few CMV-associated chains were specific for CMV antigens.

The TCR originated in a man between 40 and 49 years old in good health and CMV-seropositive. This chain links TRBV7-2 with TRBJ1-1; D ambiguous. Sequencing was done on a sample of PBMCs. The CDR3 region is CASSSSPLLGTEAFF. In nucleotides, the CDR3 is TGTGCCAGCAGCTCCAGCCCGTTGCTAGGCACTGAAGCTTTCTTT. Full variable domain (missing parts from reference TRBV7-2 and TRBJ1-1): GAGVSQSPSNKVTEKGKDVELRCDPISGHTALYWYRQSLGQGLEFLIYFQGNSAPDKSGLPSDRFSAERTGGSVSTLTIQRTQQEDSAVYLCASSSSPLLGTEAFFGQGTRLTVV.